This T cell receptor (beta chain) was recovered during a study of T cell responses to AZD1222 COVID-19 vaccine. Only in-frame clones appear in the TCRdb table, and some are missing; sequencing was by immunoSEQ multiplex PCR. The sample lists 40,000 to 50,000 clones, approximately 88% seen once, with approximately 20% in the top ten. Looked up from germline, CDR1 is MNHEY and CDR2 is SMNVEV (reference sequence). The CDR3 runs 15 residues. The ends lost 5 bases at V and 4 bases at J; junction bases unmatched: 9. The sample in question was peripheral blood, obtained 28 days after the second AZD1222 dose. The V gene is TRBV27, the J gene TRBJ2-3, with TRBD1 matching over 7 bases. The sequence derives from an adult who received the AZD1222 COVID-19 vaccine. CDR3 DNA sequence: TGTGCCAGCAGTACCAGACAGGGTTGGTCAGATACGCAGTATTTT. Protein product: CASSTRQGWSDTQYF.